This TCR beta chain is drawn from a study of blood T cell repertoires in COVID-19. The protocol was immunoSEQ multiplex PCR, while the TCRdb copy is restricted to in-frame clones and leaves out a portion. The sample shows 200,000 to 250,000 clones, about 90% of them seen only once. Germline-derived CDR1 and CDR2 are SNHLY and FYNNEI. There are 10 residues in the CDR3. Trimming removed 7 bases from V and 7 bases from J, with 8 bases in between. This sequence was found in a woman in her 50s with acute COVID-19. The V call is TRBV2, the J call TRBJ2-7; no reliable D call. The sequenced sample was PBMCs or T cells enriched from blood (not recorded which). CDR3 coding DNA: TGTGCCAGCATTAACCAGGAGCAGTACTTC. Its protein is CASINQEQYF. Combining the CDR3 with reference TRBV2 and TRBJ2-7 gives the whole variable domain EPEVTQTPSHQVTQMGQEVILRCVPISNHLYFYWYRQILGQKVEFLVSFYNNEISEKSEIFDDQFSVERPDGSNFTLKIRSTKLEDSAMYFCASINQEQYFGPGTRLTVT.